This T cell receptor beta chain was recovered during a study of resident and recirculating memory T cells in vitiligo. Study background: Each patient gave two lesional and two nonlesional epidermal shave biopsies, plus PBMCs.

Patients had to be free of confetti depigmentation, indicating active vitiligo. Patients who had received treatment within the previous three months were excluded. TCRdb keeps only in-frame clones here, not all; method: immunoSEQ multiplex PCR. The data contain roughly 80,000 clones, about 92% of them seen just once; the ten biggest clones take up more than 4.5%. The CDR3 loop spans 15 amino acids. Germline CDR1 is MNHEY and CDR2 is SMNVEV (reference sequence). Trimming at V came to 5 bases and at J to 0 bases, leaving 6 bases not matched to a gene. The gene calls are TRBV27 and TRBJ2-7, with 8 bases matching TRBD1. The sequence derives from a male donor with vitiligo. The sequenced sample consisted of blood. The CDR3 spells CASSNHRGNSYEQYF. CDR3 DNA sequence: TGTGCCAGCAGTAACCACAGGGGGAACTCCTACGAGCAGTACTTC.